This T cell receptor (beta chain) was identified during a study of shared clonotypes between healthy human individuals. Across the whole study: Donors were two women and a few men aged 18 to 49.

On this clone itself: The antigen remains undetermined.

A CD45RA+ naive subset and a CD45RA-negative memory subset were split from CD4+ cells. The length of the CDR3 is 16 residues. Germline lookup yields CDR1 MNHEY and CDR2 SMNVEV (reference sequence). V was clipped by 6 bases and J by 3 bases; unmatched bases: 12. Regarding the study as a whole: Represented diversity, genetic and exposure-history alike, was limited by few donors.

Only in-frame clones appear in the TCRdb table, and some are missing; sequencing was by immunoSEQ multiplex PCR. The sample lists over 2 million clones, about 90% occurring once. This TCR came from a man younger than 35 in good health. Some clones in this sample may be carry-over from other donors' samples. The material sequenced was naive CD4+ T cells from PBMCs. Subset in this sample: CD45RA+ positively selected. The V and J genes are TRBV27 and TRBJ2-7; 9 bases map to TRBD2. CDR3 bases: TGTGCCAGCAGCCGGCGCCCGGTAGCGGGGGACTACGAGCAGTACTTC. It encodes CASSRRPVAGDYEQYF.